This record looks at one T cell receptor beta chain sequence and its context. Its antigen remains unidentified. This record belongs to a study of T-cell memory formation after mild COVID-19. Overall study findings and caveats: Mainly in CM and EM were contracting CD4+ clones; CD8+ were in EMRA. The pre-infection memory compartment contained some responding clones, suggesting cross-reactive memory joined.

One entry per CDR3 protein, called by TCRdb with MiXCR from the 5' RACE reads. The sample lists about 620,000 distinct CDR3 sequences; under 20% were seen once. The germline V gene encodes CDR1 KGHSH and CDR2 LQKENI. This CDR3 is built from 17 residues. V was clipped by 5 bases and J by 0 bases, with 16 bases between them. This clonotype originated in an adult woman who had mild COVID-19 (a few samples of this study predate the infection). Cell type and time point are not known. Sequenced input: PBMCs or a T cell subset sorted from them (not recorded which). The chain couples TRBV18 to TRBJ2-2; TRBD1 might be the D (6 bases). CDR3 in amino acids: CASSKRAGTTNTGELFF. As DNA, the CDR3 is TGTGCCAGCTCAAAGCGTGCCGGGACAACGAACACCGGGGAGCTGTTTTTT. Based on the CDR3 plus reference TRBV18 and TRBJ2-2, the full variable domain is NAGVMQNPRHLVRRRGQEARLRCSPMKGHSHVYWYRQLPEEGLKFMVYLQKENIIDESGMPKERFSAEFPKEGPSILRIQQVVRGDSAAYFCASSKRAGTTNTGELFFGEGSRLTVL.